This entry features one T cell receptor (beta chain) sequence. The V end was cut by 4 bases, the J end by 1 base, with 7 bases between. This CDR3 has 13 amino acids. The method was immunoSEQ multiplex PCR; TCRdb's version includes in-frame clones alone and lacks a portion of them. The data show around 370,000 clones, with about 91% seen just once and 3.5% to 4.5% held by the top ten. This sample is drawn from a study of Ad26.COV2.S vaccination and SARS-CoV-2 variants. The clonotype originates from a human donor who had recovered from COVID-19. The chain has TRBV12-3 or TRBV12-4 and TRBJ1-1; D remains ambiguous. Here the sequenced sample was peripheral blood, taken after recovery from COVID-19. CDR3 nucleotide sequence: TGTGCCAGCAGTTCATCAGGGAACACTGAAGCTTTCTTT. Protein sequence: CASSSSGNTEAFF.